These T cell receptor beta chains were read from a single sample in a study of cytomegalovirus exposure and HLA in healthy donors. This table comes from immunoSEQ multiplex PCR, and its TCRdb copy is limited to in-frame clones, with some not included. Here the sample spans fewer than 150,000 clones, 73% being singletons. Source material: PBMCs. Receptors originate from a human donor in good health. The CDR3 runs from the conserved cysteine through the conserved F or W. D genes are given only for firm matches. Expanded clones get a size class; other rows say once, few or many, or leave the size out.

j_call: TRBJ2-1
d_call: TRBD1
v_call: TRBV29-1
clone_size: .
cdr3_aa: CSAPGQAYNEQFF
cdr3_nt: TGCAGCGCCCCGGGACAGGCCTACAATGAGCAGTTCTTC

j_call: TRBJ1-2
d_call: .
v_call: TRBV6-5
clone_size: .
cdr3_aa: CASSYGATSRGDGYTF
cdr3_nt: TGTGCCAGCAGTTACGGGGCCACCTCGAGAGGTGATGGCTACACCTTC

j_call: TRBJ2-1
d_call: TRBD2
v_call: TRBV7-9
clone_size: .
cdr3_aa: CASSLVPRVRGGDEQFF
cdr3_nt: TGTGCCAGCAGCTTAGTGCCTAGGGTGCGGGGGGGTGATGAGCAGTTCTTC

j_call: TRBJ2-3
d_call: .
v_call: TRBV4-2
clone_size: .
cdr3_aa: CASSQDSRDTQYF
cdr3_nt: TGTGCCAGCAGCCAAGATTCCCGAGATACGCAGTATTTT

j_call: TRBJ2-7
d_call: .
v_call: TRBV2
clone_size: .
cdr3_aa: CASLEELPTNYEQYF
cdr3_nt: TGTGCCAGCCTAGAGGAACTACCCACTAACTACGAGCAGTACTTC

j_call: TRBJ1-4
d_call: TRBD1
v_call: TRBV13
clone_size: .
cdr3_aa: CASSFTRQGINEKLFF
cdr3_nt: TGTGCCAGCAGCTTTACCCGACAGGGAATAAATGAAAAACTGTTTTTT

j_call: TRBJ1-1
d_call: .
v_call: TRBV11-2
clone_size: .
cdr3_aa: CASSFEGQAFF
cdr3_nt: TGTGCCAGCAGCTTTGAGGGCCAAGCTTTCTTT

j_call: TRBJ2-1
d_call: TRBD2
v_call: TRBV5-5
clone_size: .
cdr3_aa: CASSLGPLMGRARNEQFF
cdr3_nt: TGTGCCAGCAGCTTGGGGCCCTTGATGGGGAGGGCCCGGAATGAGCAGTTCTTC

j_call: TRBJ2-5
d_call: TRBD1
v_call: TRBV15
clone_size: .
cdr3_aa: CATSGRQGARETQYF
cdr3_nt: TGTGCCACCAGTGGTCGACAGGGGGCTAGAGAGACCCAGTACTTC

j_call: TRBJ2-7
d_call: TRBD1
v_call: TRBV5-6
clone_size: few
cdr3_aa: CASSLDRGEQYF
cdr3_nt: TGTGCCAGCAGCTTGGACAGGGGAGAGCAGTACTTC

j_call: TRBJ2-7
d_call: .
v_call: TRBV13
clone_size: .
cdr3_aa: CASSLWGREQYF
cdr3_nt: TGTGCCAGCAGCTTATGGGGGCGGGAGCAGTACTTC

j_call: TRBJ1-1
d_call: .
v_call: TRBV7-9
clone_size: .
cdr3_aa: CASSIGQIEAFF
cdr3_nt: TGTGCCAGCAGCATCGGACAGATTGAAGCTTTCTTT

j_call: TRBJ1-2
d_call: TRBD1
v_call: TRBV4-1
clone_size: .
cdr3_aa: CASSYTGAYGYTF
cdr3_nt: TGCGCCAGCAGCTATACAGGGGCCTATGGCTACACCTTC

j_call: TRBJ2-2
d_call: .
v_call: TRBV2
clone_size: .
cdr3_aa: CASSGLTGELFF
cdr3_nt: TGTGCCAGCAGTGGTTTAACCGGGGAGCTGTTTTTT

j_call: TRBJ2-7
d_call: TRBD2
v_call: TRBV4-2
clone_size: few
cdr3_aa: CASSPILAGGTRREQYF
cdr3_nt: TGTGCCAGCAGCCCCATACTAGCGGGAGGGACACGTCGGGAGCAGTACTTC

j_call: TRBJ2-7
d_call: .
v_call: TRBV5-1
clone_size: once
cdr3_aa: CASSFVDDSYEQYF
cdr3_nt: TGCGCCAGCAGCTTCGTCGACGACAGCTACGAGCAGTACTTC

j_call: TRBJ2-4
d_call: .
v_call: TRBV23-1
clone_size: .
cdr3_aa: CASSQSTGVRNIQYF
cdr3_nt: TGCGCCAGCAGTCAATCAACGGGAGTAAGAAACATTCAGTACTTC

j_call: TRBJ1-5
d_call: TRBD1
v_call: TRBV6-5
clone_size: .
cdr3_aa: CASSAGTGGLRPQHF
cdr3_nt: TGTGCCAGCAGCGCTGGGACAGGGGGACTGCGGCCCCAGCATTTT

j_call: TRBJ2-7
d_call: .
v_call: TRBV6-6
clone_size: .
cdr3_aa: CASTNSYEQYF
cdr3_nt: TGTGCCAGCACCAACAGCTACGAGCAGTACTTC